The T cell receptor beta chain under discussion was sequenced for a study of Ad26.COV2.S vaccination and SARS-CoV-2 variants. General study points: Whether participants received vaccine or placebo, their non-spike TCR breadth was similar.

Treatment indicated: roughly 19 received Ad26.COV2.S at low or high dose, single or two shots; 5 received placebo; per-sample allocation not given. Following the first vaccine or placebo injection, samples were taken on day 63. The method was immunoSEQ multiplex PCR; TCRdb's version includes in-frame clones alone and lacks a portion of them. The data show about 400,000 clones, roughly 88% seen once. A word on this clone: Its antigen is unknown.

The input for sequencing was peripheral blood, taken in a trial of Ad26.COV2.S vaccine versus placebo. This receptor was identified in a person between 18 and 60 years old who received the Ad26.COV2.S COVID-19 vaccine or a placebo.

The CDR3 loop is CASTQFPGLLDTQYF. CDR3 nucleotide sequence: TGTGCCAGCACCCAGTTCCCGGGATTGTTAGATACGCAGTATTTT. The V and J genes are TRBV6-5 and TRBJ2-3, with D possibly being TRBD2 (5 bases). CDR1 and CDR2 (germline): MNHEY, SVGAGI. V lost 7 bases and J lost 5, with 19 bases in between. The CDR3 covers 15 residues.